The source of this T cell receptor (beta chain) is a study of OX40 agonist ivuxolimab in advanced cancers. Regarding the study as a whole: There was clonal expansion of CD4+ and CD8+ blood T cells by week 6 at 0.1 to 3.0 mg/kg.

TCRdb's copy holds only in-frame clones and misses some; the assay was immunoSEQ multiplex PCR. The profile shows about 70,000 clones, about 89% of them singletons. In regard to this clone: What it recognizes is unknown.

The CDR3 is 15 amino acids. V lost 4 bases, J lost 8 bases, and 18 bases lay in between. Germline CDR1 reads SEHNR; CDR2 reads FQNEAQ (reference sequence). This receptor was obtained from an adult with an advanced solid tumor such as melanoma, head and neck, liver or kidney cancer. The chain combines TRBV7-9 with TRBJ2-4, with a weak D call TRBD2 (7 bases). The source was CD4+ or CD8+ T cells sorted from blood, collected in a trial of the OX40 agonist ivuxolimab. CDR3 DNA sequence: TGTGCCAGCAGCTCAATACAGGGAGGGCCAGACATTCAGTACTTC. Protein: CASSSIQGGPDIQYF.